This entry features one T cell receptor (beta chain) sequence. No antigen is known for it. 13 Jbeta primers and 60 Vbeta primers were used for the PCR. Here immunoSEQ multiplex PCR was the method, and the copy in TCRdb shows in-frame clones only, minus some. The sample totals approximately 150,000 clones. These data are taken from a study of cytomegalovirus exposure and HLA in healthy donors. Overall study findings and caveats: V segments that were indistinguishable, TRBV6-2 and TRBV6-3 among them, were omitted from analysis. Cytomegalovirus status was reportedly diagnosed by the classifier with high sensitivity and specificity.

The CDR3 spans 15 residues. Unmatched junction bases numbered 12, after V lost 5 bases and J lost 8 bases. Germline V gene lookup returns CDR1 SEHNR and CDR2 FQNEAQ (reference sequence). The sequenced sample was PBMCs. V usage is TRBV7-9 and J usage is TRBJ1-2, with 9 nucleotides matching TRBD1. The receptor comes from a woman between 45 and 60 years old in good health and CMV-seronegative. Here the CDR3 DNA reads TGTGCCAGCAGCCAACCGGACAGGGGCGAAAGAGGCTACACCTTC. It yields the protein CASSQPDRGERGYTF.